The following is a T cell receptor beta chain sequence with its context. The data belong to a study of blood T cell repertoires in COVID-19. About the research overall: Acute and convalescent COVID-19 samples came from the United States, Italy and Spain. T cells, B-cell-depleted T cells, or PBMCs provided the cDNA or gDNA that served as material.

Authors' processing steps: Scientists estimated how many nucleated cells there were by amplifying reference gene primers. This table comes from immunoSEQ multiplex PCR, and its TCRdb copy is limited to in-frame clones, with some not included. The V and J calls and clone size are taken from that table; D and trimming were inferred from the DNA. The profile covers 150,000 to 200,000 clones, with about 87% appearing a single time and over 3.5% taken by the ten largest. This CDR3 contains 15 residues. J gave up 4 bases and V 2 bases, and 2 bases lay outside the gene matches. Germline CDR1 and CDR2: SEHNR and FQNEAQ (reference sequence).

The V call is TRBV7-9, the J call TRBJ2-2, with 9 bases matching TRBD2. The sequenced sample was peripheral blood. The sequence derives from a woman aged 60-75 years who had recovered from COVID-19. The CDR3 region is CASSLLAGSTGELFF. The CDR3 DNA follows: TGTGCCAGCAGCTTACTAGCGGGGAGCACCGGGGAGCTGTTTTTT.